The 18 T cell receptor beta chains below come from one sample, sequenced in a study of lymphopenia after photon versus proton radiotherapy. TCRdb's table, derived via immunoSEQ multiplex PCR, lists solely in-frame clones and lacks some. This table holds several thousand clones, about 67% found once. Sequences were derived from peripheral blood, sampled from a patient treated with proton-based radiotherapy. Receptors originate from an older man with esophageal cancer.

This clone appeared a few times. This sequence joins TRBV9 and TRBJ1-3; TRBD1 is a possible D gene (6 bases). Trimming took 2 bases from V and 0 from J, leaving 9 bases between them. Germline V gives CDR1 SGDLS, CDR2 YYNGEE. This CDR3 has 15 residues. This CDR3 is CASSVATGSGNTIYF. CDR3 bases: TGTGCCAGCAGCGTGGCGACAGGCTCTGGAAACACCATATATTTT.

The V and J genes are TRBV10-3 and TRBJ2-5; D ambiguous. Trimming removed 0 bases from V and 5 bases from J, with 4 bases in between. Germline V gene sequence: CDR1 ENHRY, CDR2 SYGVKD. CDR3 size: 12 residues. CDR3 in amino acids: CAISESTETQYF. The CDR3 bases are TGTGCCATCAGTGAGTCGACGGAGACCCAGTACTTC.

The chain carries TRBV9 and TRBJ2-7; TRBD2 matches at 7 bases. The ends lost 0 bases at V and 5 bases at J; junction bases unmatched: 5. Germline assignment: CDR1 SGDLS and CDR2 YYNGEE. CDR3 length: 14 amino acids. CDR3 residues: CASSVEGGGHEQYF. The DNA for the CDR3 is TGTGCCAGCAGCGTAGAGGGCGGGGGTCACGAGCAGTACTTC.

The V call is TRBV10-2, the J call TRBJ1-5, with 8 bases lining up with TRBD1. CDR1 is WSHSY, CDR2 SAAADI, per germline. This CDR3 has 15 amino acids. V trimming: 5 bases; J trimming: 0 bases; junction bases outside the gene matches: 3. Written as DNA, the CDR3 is TGCGCCAGCAGTCGGACAGGGACTAGCAATCAGCCCCAGCATTTT. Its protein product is CASSRTGTSNQPQHF.

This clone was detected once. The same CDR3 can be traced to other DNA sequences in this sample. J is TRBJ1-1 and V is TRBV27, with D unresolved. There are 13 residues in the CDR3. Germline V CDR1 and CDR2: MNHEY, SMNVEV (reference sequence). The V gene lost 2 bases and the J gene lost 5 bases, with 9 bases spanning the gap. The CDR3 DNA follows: TGTGCCAGCAGTTTAAGAGAGGGAACTGAAGCTTTCTTT. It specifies CASSLREGTEAFF.

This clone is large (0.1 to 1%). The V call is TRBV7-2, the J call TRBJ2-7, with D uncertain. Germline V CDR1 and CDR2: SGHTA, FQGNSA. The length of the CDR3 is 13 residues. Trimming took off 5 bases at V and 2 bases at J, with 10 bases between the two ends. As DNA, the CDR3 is TGTGCCAGCAGCCCCAGTGGGACCTACGAGCAGTACTTC. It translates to CASSPSGTYEQYF.

CDR3 region: CASSQGTGNLHEQYF. Here the CDR3 DNA reads TGTGCCAGCTCGCAAGGGACAGGGAATCTTCACGAGCAGTACTTC. The V call is TRBV28, the J call TRBJ2-7; TRBD1 agrees at 9 bases. J gave up 5 bases and V 8 bases, and 13 bases lay outside the gene matches. Per the germline V gene, CDR1 is MDHEN and CDR2 is SYDVKM. The CDR3 has 15 residues.

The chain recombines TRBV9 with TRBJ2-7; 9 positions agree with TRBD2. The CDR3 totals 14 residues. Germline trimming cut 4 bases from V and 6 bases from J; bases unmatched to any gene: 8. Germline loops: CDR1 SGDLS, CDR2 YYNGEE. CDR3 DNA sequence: TGTGCCAGCAGCCCGGGACTAGCAGTGGTCGAGCAGTACTTC. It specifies CASSPGLAVVEQYF.

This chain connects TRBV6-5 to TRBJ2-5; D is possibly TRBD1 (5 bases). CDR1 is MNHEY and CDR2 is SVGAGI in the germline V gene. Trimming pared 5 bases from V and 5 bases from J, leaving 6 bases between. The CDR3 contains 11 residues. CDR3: CASSPGETQYF. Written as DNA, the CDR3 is TGTGCCAGCAGTCCAGGGGAGACCCAGTACTTC.

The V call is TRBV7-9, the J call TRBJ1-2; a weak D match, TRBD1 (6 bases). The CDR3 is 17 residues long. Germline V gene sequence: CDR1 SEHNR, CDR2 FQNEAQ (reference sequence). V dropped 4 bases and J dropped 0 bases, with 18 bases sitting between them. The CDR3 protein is CASSSGQTGYANYGYTF. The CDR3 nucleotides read TGTGCCAGCAGCTCCGGCCAAACAGGGTACGCTAACTATGGCTACACCTTC.

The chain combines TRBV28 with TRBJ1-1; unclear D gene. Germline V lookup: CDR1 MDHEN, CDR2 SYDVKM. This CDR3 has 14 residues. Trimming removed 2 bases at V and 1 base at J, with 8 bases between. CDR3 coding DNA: TGTGCCAGCAGTTTAGAAAAAGAGAACACTGAAGCTTTCTTT. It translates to CASSLEKENTEAFF.

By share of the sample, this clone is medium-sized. Written as DNA, the CDR3 is TGCGCCAGCAGCTTTGGTTTCGAGCAGTACTTC. It codes for CASSFGFEQYF. This rearrangement joins TRBV5-1 to TRBJ2-7; D remains unclear. Germline values: CDR1 SGHRS, CDR2 YFSETQ. CDR3 length: 11 residues. V lost 2 bases and J lost 6, with 6 bases in between.

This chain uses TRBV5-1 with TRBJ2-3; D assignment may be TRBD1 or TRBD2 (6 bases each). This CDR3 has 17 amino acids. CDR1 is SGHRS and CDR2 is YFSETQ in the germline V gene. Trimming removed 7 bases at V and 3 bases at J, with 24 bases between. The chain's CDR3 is CASAFTKGGGITDTQYF. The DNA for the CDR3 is TGCGCCAGCGCATTTACGAAAGGAGGGGGTATTACAGATACGCAGTATTTT.

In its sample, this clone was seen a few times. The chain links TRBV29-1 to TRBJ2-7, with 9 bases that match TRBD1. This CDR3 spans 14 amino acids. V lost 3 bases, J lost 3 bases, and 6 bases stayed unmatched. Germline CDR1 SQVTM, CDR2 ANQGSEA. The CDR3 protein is CSVEFRDRDYEQYF. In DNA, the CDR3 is TGCAGCGTTGAGTTTCGGGACAGGGACTACGAGCAGTACTTC.

The chain's CDR3 is CASSHRQGTYEQYF. The DNA of the CDR3 is TGTGCCAGCAGTCACCGACAGGGGACCTACGAGCAGTACTTC. The chain is built from TRBV28 and TRBJ2-7; 8 bases fit TRBD1. The length of the CDR3 is 14 residues. Germline lookup yields CDR1 MDHEN and CDR2 SYDVKM. Unmatched junction bases numbered 5, after V lost 5 bases and J lost 2 bases.

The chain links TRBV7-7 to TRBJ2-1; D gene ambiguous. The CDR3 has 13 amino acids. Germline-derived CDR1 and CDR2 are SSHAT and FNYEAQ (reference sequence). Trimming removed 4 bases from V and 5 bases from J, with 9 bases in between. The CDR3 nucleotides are TGTGCCAGCAGCTCAAGCGTAGACAATGAGCAGTTCTTC. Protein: CASSSSVDNEQFF.

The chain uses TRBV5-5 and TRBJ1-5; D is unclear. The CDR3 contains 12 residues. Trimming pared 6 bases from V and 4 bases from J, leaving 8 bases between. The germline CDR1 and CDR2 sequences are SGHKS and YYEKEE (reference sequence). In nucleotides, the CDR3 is TGTGCCAGCACCGCTGAAAATCAGCCCCAGCATTTT. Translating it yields CASTAENQPQHF. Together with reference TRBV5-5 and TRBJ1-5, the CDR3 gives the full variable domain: DAGVTQSPTHLIKTRGQQVTLRCSPISGHKSVSWYQQVLGQGPQFIFQYYEKEERGRGNFPDRFSARQFPNYSSELNVNALLLGDSALYLCASTAENQPQHFGDGTRLSIL.

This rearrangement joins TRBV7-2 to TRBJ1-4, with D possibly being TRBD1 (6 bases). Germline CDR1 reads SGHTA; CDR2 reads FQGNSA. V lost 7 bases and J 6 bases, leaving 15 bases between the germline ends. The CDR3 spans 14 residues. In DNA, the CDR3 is TGTGCCAGCAAGACCGGGACAAGCGATGAAAAACTGTTTTTT. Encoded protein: CASKTGTSDEKLFF.